What follows are 20 T cell receptor beta chains derived from one specimen sequenced in a study of CD8+ T cells in alopecia areata. Sample treatment: oral pan-JAK inhibitor, 5-10 mg twice daily. Following RNA extraction, reverse transcription yielded cDNA that acted as the sequencing template. Using immunoSEQ multiplex PCR, the repertoire was profiled, and TCRdb retains in-frame clones only, with some absent. This sample has approximately 210,000 clones, with more than 55% found just once. The material was CD4+ T cells sorted from blood, obtained at approximately week 42, from a patient treated with tofacitinib. These receptors all come from a human donor with alopecia areata.

V and J are TRBV13 and TRBJ2-1; D is unclear. The CDR3 length is 13 residues. The V gene's germline CDR1 is PRHDT and CDR2 FYEKMQ (reference sequence). V gave up 4 bases and J gave up 7 bases, with 11 bases separating them. The DNA of the CDR3 is TGTGCCAGCAGCTCCCCTGGGTGGAATGAGCAGTTCTTC. It is translated as CASSSPGWNEQFF.

The rearrangement links TRBV2 to TRBJ2-5; D unresolved. The CDR3 contains 14 residues. Germline CDR1 reads SNHLY; CDR2 reads FYNNEI. Deletions cut 6 bases from V and 1 base from J, with 12 bases between. CDR3 region: CASRDGTAQETQYF. The CDR3, as DNA: TGTGCCAGCAGAGATGGAACAGCCCAAGAGACCCAGTACTTC.

This clone was detected a few times. The genes are TRBV29-1 and TRBJ1-1; no definite D call. CDR1 is SQVTM and CDR2 is ANQGSEA in the germline V gene. Between the trimmed V and J ends, which lost 4 bases and 4 bases, there was a span of 7 bases. The CDR3 is 11 residues long. For the CDR3, the DNA is TGCAGCGTTGCCGGGTCCACTGAAGCTTTCTTT. This encodes CSVAGSTEAFF.

Only a few counts were recorded for this clone. The chain links TRBV5-1 to TRBJ2-1, with a tentative D call TRBD2 (6 bases). Trimming left V 0 bases short and J 0 bases short, with 13 bases between. The CDR3 is 17 residues long. CDR1 is SGHRS, CDR2 YFSETQ, per germline. The CDR3: CASSLDLGGSSYNEQFF. The CDR3 bases are TGCGCCAGCAGCTTGGACTTGGGGGGAAGCTCCTACAATGAGCAGTTCTTC.

V and J are TRBV7-2 and TRBJ2-3; D might be TRBD1 (5 bases). This CDR3 comprises 16 residues. Germline CDR1 SGHTA, CDR2 FQGNSA. The V gene lost 5 bases and the J gene lost 3 bases, with 18 bases spanning the gap. Here the CDR3 DNA reads TGTGCCAGCAGCCAGGGTGTTGGCCTAGGGACAGATACGCAGTATTTT. Amino acid sequence: CASSQGVGLGTDTQYF.

V is TRBV29-1 and J is TRBJ2-3, with D tentatively TRBD2 (5 bases). Between the trimmed V and J ends, which lost 0 bases and 4 bases, there was a span of 8 bases. The CDR3 has 13 amino acids. Germline loops: CDR1 SQVTM, CDR2 ANQGSEA. In DNA, the CDR3 is TGCAGCGTTGAAGAGGACTGGGCAGATACGCAGTATTTT. Translating gives CSVEEDWADTQYF.

The chain combines TRBV30 with TRBJ1-2; TRBD1 matches at 10 bases. The germline gives CDR1 GTSNPN, CDR2 SVGIG (reference sequence). Germline trimming cut 2 bases from V and 3 bases from J; bases unmatched to any gene: 3. The CDR3 covers 14 residues. The CDR3 spells CAWSSGQGDYGYTF. In DNA, the CDR3 is TGTGCCTGGAGTTCCGGACAGGGGGACTATGGCTACACCTTC.

The J gene is TRBJ1-2, the V gene TRBV29-1; 9 nucleotides agree with TRBD1. The germline gives CDR1 SQVTM, CDR2 ANQGSEA. The CDR3 has 13 amino acids. Germline trimming cut 4 bases from V and 7 bases from J; bases unmatched to any gene: 7. The CDR3 here is CSVGGRQGVGYTF. The CDR3 bases are TGCAGCGTTGGGGGCCGACAGGGGGTTGGCTACACCTTC.

The J gene is TRBJ2-7, the V gene TRBV30; D call uncertain. V was clipped by 0 bases and J by 7 bases, with 13 bases between them. This CDR3 contains 13 residues. Looked up from germline, CDR1 is GTSNPN and CDR2 is SVGIG (reference sequence). In DNA, the CDR3 is TGTGCCTGGAGTGTTCCCCCCGACCGTGAGCAGTACTTC. This translates into CAWSVPPDREQYF.

The gene calls are TRBV6-1 and TRBJ1-4, with no clear D. CDR1 MNHNS and CDR2 SASEGT come from the germline V gene. The CDR3 spans 14 residues. The V end was cut by 6 bases, the J end by 8 bases, with 16 bases between. DNA for the CDR3: TGTGCCAGCAGGGTTCCACACCCAAGCGAAAAACTGTTTTTT. Translation gives CASRVPHPSEKLFF.

The rearrangement links TRBV28 to TRBJ1-1; D unclear. Germline CDR1 and CDR2: MDHEN and SYDVKM. With 10 bases removed from V and 3 bases from J, the gap between germline ends came to 18 bases. The CDR3 has 14 residues. CDR3 protein: CATEDSGLDTEAFF. The CDR3 DNA reads as TGTGCCACCGAGGACTCGGGGTTGGACACTGAAGCTTTCTTT.

The rearrangement links TRBV30 to TRBJ1-6; D is ambiguous. Germline V lookup: CDR1 GTSNPN, CDR2 SVGIG (reference sequence). The CDR3 totals 12 residues. Trimming took off 3 bases at V and 9 bases at J, with 9 bases between the two ends. In nucleotides, the CDR3 is TGTGCCTGGAGCAAGGCGGGTTCACCCCTCCACTTT. Translation gives CAWSKAGSPLHF.

The V gene is TRBV10-3, the J gene TRBJ2-7; 7 nucleotides match TRBD1. The CDR3 has 14 amino acids. Germline trimming cut 4 bases from V and 3 bases from J; bases unmatched to any gene: 6. CDR1 and CDR2 (germline): ENHRY, SYGVKD. The CDR3 loop is CAISAGTDLYEQYF. The CDR3 DNA follows: TGTGCCATCAGTGCCGGGACAGATCTCTACGAGCAGTACTTC.

The chain couples TRBV30 to TRBJ1-1; 7 positions match TRBD1. Germline values: CDR1 GTSNPN, CDR2 SVGIG (reference sequence). This CDR3 region has 14 residues. Losses at the gene ends were 3 bases for V and 6 bases for J; bases not matched to a gene: 10. The DNA for the CDR3 is TGTGCCTGGAGAATTCAGGGGGTCTTCGCTGAAGCTTTCTTT. This gives the protein CAWRIQGVFAEAFF.

The rearrangement joins TRBV5-1 to TRBJ1-1, with 8 bases matching TRBD1. The CDR3 loop spans 17 amino acids. CDR1 and CDR2 from the germline V gene are SGHRS and YFSETQ. V lost 0 bases, J lost 7 bases, and 14 bases stayed unmatched. The CDR3: CASSLGIGQGTISEAFF. In nucleotides, the CDR3 is TGCGCCAGCAGCTTGGGCATCGGACAGGGCACAATAAGTGAAGCTTTCTTT.

The chain recombines TRBV2 with TRBJ2-2; D is ambiguous. CDR1 and CDR2 (germline): SNHLY, FYNNEI. The CDR3 has 14 residues. Trimming shortened V by 5 bases and J by 2 bases, and 9 bases separated the two germline ends. This CDR3 reads CASSNELNTGELFF. Written as DNA, the CDR3 is TGTGCCAGCAGTAACGAACTAAACACCGGGGAGCTGTTTTTT. The full variable domain, with the rest looked up from reference TRBV2 and TRBJ2-2, is EPEVTQTPSHQVTQMGQEVILRCVPISNHLYFYWYRQILGQKVEFLVSFYNNEISEKSEIFDDQFSVERPDGSNFTLKIRSTKLEDSAMYFCASSNELNTGELFFGEGSRLTVL.

CDR3 nucleotide sequence: TGTGCCACCCGCCGGGGTGGCAATCAGCCCCAGCATTTT. Amino acids: CATRRGGNQPQHF. J is TRBJ1-5 and V is TRBV10-3; D remains unclear. Germline CDR1 is ENHRY and CDR2 is SYGVKD. The V end lost 10 bases, the J end lost 2 bases, and 12 bases lay between the germline ends. The CDR3 length is 13 residues.

Concerning this clone: Other DNA variants within this sample encode the same CDR3. The V and J genes are TRBV30 and TRBJ1-5; 7 bases fit TRBD1. CDR3 length equals 14 residues. Unmatched junction bases numbered 5, after V lost 2 bases and J lost 4 bases. The V gene's germline CDR1 is GTSNPN and CDR2 SVGIG (reference sequence). In DNA form, the CDR3 reads TGTGCCTGGAGTCGTACAGGGGCTAATCAGCCCCAGCATTTT. Protein product: CAWSRTGANQPQHF. Using reference TRBV30 and TRBJ1-5 for the parts outside the CDR3, the full variable domain is SQTIHQWPATLVQPVGSPLSLECTVEGTSNPNLYWYRQAAGRGLQLLFYSVGIGQISSEVPQNLSASRPQDRQFILSSKKLLLSDSGFYLCAWSRTGANQPQHFGDGTRLSIL.

This clone was seen a handful of times. The chain links TRBV11-2 to TRBJ2-7; D is possibly TRBD1 (6 bases). The CDR3 is 14 residues long. Trimming stripped 0 bases from V and 5 bases from J, with 11 bases between. Germline lookup yields CDR1 SGHAT and CDR2 FQNNGV. The CDR3 bases are TGTGCCAGCAGCTTAGATGAGGGGGTTCACGAGCAGTACTTC. It encodes CASSLDEGVHEQYF.

J is TRBJ2-1 and V is TRBV5-1, with 11 bases that match TRBD1. Trimming removed 0 bases from V and 9 bases from J; junction bases left unmatched: 8. The CDR3 extends over 16 amino acids. The V gene's germline CDR1 is SGHRS and CDR2 YFSETQ. The CDR3, as DNA: TGCGCCAGCAGCTTGGGGACAGGGGGCGCGATAGGTGAGCAGTTCTTC. Its protein is CASSLGTGGAIGEQFF.